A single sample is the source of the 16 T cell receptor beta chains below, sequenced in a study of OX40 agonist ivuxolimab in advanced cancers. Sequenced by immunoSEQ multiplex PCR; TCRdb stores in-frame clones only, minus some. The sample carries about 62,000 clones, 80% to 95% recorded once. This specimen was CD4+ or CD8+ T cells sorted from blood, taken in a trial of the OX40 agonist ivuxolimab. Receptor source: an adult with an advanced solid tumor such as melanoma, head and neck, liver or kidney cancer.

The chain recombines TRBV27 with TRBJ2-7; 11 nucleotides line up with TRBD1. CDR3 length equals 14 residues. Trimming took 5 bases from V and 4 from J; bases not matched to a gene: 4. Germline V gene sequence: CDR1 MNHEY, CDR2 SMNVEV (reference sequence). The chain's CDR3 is CASSPGTGGYEQYF. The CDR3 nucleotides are TGTGCCAGCAGTCCGGGGACAGGGGGTTACGAGCAGTACTTC.

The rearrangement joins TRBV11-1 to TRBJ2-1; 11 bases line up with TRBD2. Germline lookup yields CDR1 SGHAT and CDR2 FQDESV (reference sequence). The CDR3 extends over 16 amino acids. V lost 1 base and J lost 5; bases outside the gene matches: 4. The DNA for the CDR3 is TGTGCCAGCAGCTTAGAACTAGCGGGAGAGAACAATGAGCAGTTCTTC. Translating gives CASSLELAGENNEQFF.

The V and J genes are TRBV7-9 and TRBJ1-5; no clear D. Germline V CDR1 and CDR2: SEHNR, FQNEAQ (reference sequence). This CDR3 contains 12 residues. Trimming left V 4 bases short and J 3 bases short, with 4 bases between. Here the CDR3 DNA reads TGTGCCAGCAGCTCAGTCAATCAGCCCCAGCATTTT. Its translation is CASSSVNQPQHF.

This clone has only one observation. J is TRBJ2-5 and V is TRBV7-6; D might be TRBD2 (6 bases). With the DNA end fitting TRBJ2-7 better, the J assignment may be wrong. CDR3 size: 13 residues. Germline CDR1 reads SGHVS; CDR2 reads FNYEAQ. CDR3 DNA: TGTGCCAGCAGCTTCGGGGGTAGCTACGAGCAGTACTTC. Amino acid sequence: CASSFGGSYEQYF.

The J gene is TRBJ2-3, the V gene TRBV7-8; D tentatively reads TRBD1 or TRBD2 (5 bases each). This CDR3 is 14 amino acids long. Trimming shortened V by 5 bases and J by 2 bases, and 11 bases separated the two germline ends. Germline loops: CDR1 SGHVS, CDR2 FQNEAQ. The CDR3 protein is CASSLGRPTDTQYF. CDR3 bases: TGTGCCAGCAGCCTGGGACGACCCACAGATACGCAGTATTTT.

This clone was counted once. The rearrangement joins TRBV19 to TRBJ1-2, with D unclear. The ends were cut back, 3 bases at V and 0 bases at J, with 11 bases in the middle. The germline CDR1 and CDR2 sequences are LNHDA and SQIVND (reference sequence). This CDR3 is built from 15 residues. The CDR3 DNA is TGTGCCAGTAGTATTGGGCCGGGAACTAACTATGGCTACACCTTC. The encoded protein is CASSIGPGTNYGYTF.

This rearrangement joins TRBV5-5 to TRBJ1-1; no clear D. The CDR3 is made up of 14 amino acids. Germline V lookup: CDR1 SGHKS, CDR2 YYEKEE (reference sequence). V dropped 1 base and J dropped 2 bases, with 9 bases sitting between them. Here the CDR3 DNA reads TGTGCCAGCAGCTTGTTCGAAATCAACACTGAAGCTTTCTTT. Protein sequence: CASSLFEINTEAFF.

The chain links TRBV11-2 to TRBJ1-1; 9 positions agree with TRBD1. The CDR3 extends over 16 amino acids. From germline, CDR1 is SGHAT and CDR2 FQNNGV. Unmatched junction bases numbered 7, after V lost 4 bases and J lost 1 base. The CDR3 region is CASSSGQGGWNTEAFF. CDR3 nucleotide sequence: TGTGCCAGCAGCTCGGGACAGGGTGGATGGAACACTGAAGCTTTCTTT.

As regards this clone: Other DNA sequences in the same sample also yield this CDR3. The CDR3 reads CASSLGLYNEQFF. CDR3 in DNA: TGTGCCAGCAGCTTAGGGCTATACAATGAGCAGTTCTTC. The V call is TRBV7-3, the J call TRBJ2-1, with unresolved D. CDR1 SGHTA and CDR2 FQGTGA come from the germline V gene. V was trimmed by 2 bases and J by 4 bases, leaving 6 bases between them. This CDR3 has 13 amino acids.

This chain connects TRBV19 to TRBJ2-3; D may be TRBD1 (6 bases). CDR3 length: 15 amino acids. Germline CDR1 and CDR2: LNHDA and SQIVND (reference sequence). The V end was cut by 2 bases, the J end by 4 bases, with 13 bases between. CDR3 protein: CASSILFEGADTQYF. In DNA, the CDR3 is TGTGCCAGTAGTATACTGTTTGAGGGGGCAGATACGCAGTATTTT.

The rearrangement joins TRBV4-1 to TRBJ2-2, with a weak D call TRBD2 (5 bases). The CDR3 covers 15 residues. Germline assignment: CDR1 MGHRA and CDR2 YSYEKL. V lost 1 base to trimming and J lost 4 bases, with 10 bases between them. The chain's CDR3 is CASSQARGSTGELFF. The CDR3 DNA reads TGCGCCAGCAGCCAAGCTAGAGGGTCCACCGGGGAGCTGTTTTTT.

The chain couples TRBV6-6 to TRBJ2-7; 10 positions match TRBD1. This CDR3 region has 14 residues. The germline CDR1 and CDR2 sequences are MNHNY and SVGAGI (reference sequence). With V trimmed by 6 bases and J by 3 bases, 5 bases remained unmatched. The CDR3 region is CASSLGQGLYEQYF. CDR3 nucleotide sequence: TGTGCCAGCAGCCTGGGACAGGGGCTCTACGAGCAGTACTTC.

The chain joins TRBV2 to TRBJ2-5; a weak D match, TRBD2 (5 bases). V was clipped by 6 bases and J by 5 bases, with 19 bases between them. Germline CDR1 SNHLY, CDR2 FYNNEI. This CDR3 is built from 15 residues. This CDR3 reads CASRPQGLGQETQYF. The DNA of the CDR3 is TGTGCCAGCAGACCTCAAGGACTGGGCCAGGAGACCCAGTACTTC. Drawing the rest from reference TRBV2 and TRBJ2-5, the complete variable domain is EPEVTQTPSHQVTQMGQEVILRCVPISNHLYFYWYRQILGQKVEFLVSFYNNEISEKSEIFDDQFSVERPDGSNFTLKIRSTKLEDSAMYFCASRPQGLGQETQYFGPGTRLLVL.

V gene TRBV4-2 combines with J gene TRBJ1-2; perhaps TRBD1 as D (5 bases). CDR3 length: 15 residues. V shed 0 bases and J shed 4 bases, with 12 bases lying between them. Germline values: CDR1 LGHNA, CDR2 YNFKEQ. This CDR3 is CASSQDRGGSYGYTF. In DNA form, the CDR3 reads TGTGCCAGCAGCCAAGATCGGGGGGGTAGCTATGGCTACACCTTC.

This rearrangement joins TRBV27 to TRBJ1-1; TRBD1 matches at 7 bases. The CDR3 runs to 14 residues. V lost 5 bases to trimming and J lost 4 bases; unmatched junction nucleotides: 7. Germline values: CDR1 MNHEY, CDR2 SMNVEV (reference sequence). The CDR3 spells CASSHKAGGTEAFF. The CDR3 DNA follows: TGTGCCAGCAGTCATAAGGCAGGGGGCACTGAAGCTTTCTTT.

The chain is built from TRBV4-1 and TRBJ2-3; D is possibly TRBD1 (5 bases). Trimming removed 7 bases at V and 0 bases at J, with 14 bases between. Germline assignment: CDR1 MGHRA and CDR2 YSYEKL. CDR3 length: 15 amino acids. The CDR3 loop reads CASTRQSFSTDTQYF. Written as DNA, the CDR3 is TGCGCCAGCACCCGACAGTCCTTTAGCACAGATACGCAGTATTTT.